The 19 T cell receptor beta chains in this list originate from one sample, sequenced in a study of regulatory T cells in long-lasting Graves disease. Time point: newly diagnosed GD, antithyroid drugs for less than 3 months. Extracted PBMC RNA gave rise to the TCR library. CDR3 regions were amplified by Arm-PCR using iRepertoire HTBI primers to build TCR beta libraries. TCRdb ran MiXCR on the multiplex PCR reads and lists one entry per CDR3 protein. The data hold around 400,000 distinct CDR3 sequences, with 15% observed a single time. The sample was also linked to a second study, of T cells in Graves' hyperthyroidism and ophthalmopathy.

The specimen was peripheral blood mononuclear cells (PBMCs), collected at new diagnosis, from a patient treated with antithyroid drugs. The receptor set was obtained from a middle-aged woman with Graves disease.

This clonotype has a handful of counts. The rearrangement links TRBV19 to TRBJ1-2; TRBD1 aligns across 9 bases. J lost 8 bases, V lost 4 bases, and 14 bases had no gene match. Germline CDR1 and CDR2: LNHDA and SQIVND (reference sequence). CDR3 length: 16 amino acids. The CDR3 bases are TGTGCCAGTAGTAGGTCCGGGACAGGGTCTCCGGGCGGCTACACCTTC. This codes for CASSRSGTGSPGGYTF.

This clonotype was seen many times. J is TRBJ2-1 and V is TRBV12-3 or TRBV12-4, with 9 bases aligning to TRBD1. This CDR3 is built from 13 residues. V shed 4 bases, J shed 12 bases, and the junction held 7 bases outside the gene matches. CDR3 nucleotide sequence: TGTGCCAGCAGTTACGGGACAGGGATAATGCAGTTCTTC. Protein sequence: CASSYGTGIMQFF.

The chain couples TRBV28 to TRBJ2-1; 7 bases are a match to TRBD2. The CDR3 has 14 residues. Germline-derived CDR1 and CDR2 are MDHEN and SYDVKM. Germline trimming cut 5 bases from V and 13 bases from J; bases unmatched to any gene: 14. The CDR3: CASSGVSRGGRQFF. CDR3 in DNA: TGTGCCAGCAGTGGGGTTTCCCGGGGCGGGAGACAGTTCTTC.

This chain uses TRBV18 with TRBJ2-2; D unclear. V was trimmed by 6 bases and J by 3 bases, leaving 8 bases between them. The CDR3 loop spans 13 amino acids. Germline loops: CDR1 KGHSH, CDR2 LQKENI. As DNA, the CDR3 is TGTGCCAGCTCCCGGACGGACACCGGGGAGCTGTTTTTT. Encoded protein: CASSRTDTGELFF.

This clonotype was picked up one time. The genes are TRBV24-1 and TRBJ2-5; D uncertain. CDR3 length equals 13 residues. V was cut by 2 bases and J by 1 base, with 4 bases left in between. Looked up from germline, CDR1 is KGHDR and CDR2 is SFDVKD. The CDR3 DNA reads TGTGCCACCAGTGATTGGATCCAAGAGACCCAGTACTTC. Its translation: CATSDWIQETQYF.

This clonotype was recorded many times. The chain couples TRBV12-3 or TRBV12-4 to TRBJ2-7; a possible D gene is TRBD2 (6 bases). V dropped 3 bases and J dropped 3 bases, with 12 bases sitting between them. The CDR3 is made up of 14 amino acids. The CDR3: CASSFGGEDYEQYF. CDR3 sequence (DNA): TGTGCCAGCAGTTTTGGTGGGGAGGACTACGAGCAGTACTTC.

This chain joins TRBV5-1 and TRBJ2-7; 8 bases fit TRBD2. The CDR3 contains 16 residues. Unmatched junction bases numbered 11, after V lost 2 bases and J lost 4 bases. Germline V gene data show CDR1 as SGHRS and CDR2 as YFSETQ. The CDR3 DNA reads as TGCGCCAGCAGCTTCGAGGAGGCGGGACTAGTATACGAGCAGTACTTC. It encodes CASSFEEAGLVYEQYF.

The chain is built from TRBV5-6 and TRBJ2-5; D possibly corresponds to TRBD1 (6 bases). The CDR3 has 13 amino acids. V lost 4 bases, J lost 5 bases, and 12 bases lay in between. Germline loops: CDR1 SGHDT, CDR2 YYEEEE. The CDR3 protein is CASSPGTLETQYF. The CDR3 nucleotides read TGTGCCAGCAGCCCGGGGACATTGGAGACCCAGTACTTC.

This clonotype came up a few times. The V call is TRBV14, the J call TRBJ2-7; D call uncertain. Trimming pared 6 bases from V and 0 bases from J, leaving 12 bases between. Germline V CDR1 and CDR2: SGHDN, FVKESK. The CDR3 sequence is 14 residues long. Written as DNA, the CDR3 is TGTGCCAGCAGTGACGGTGGCTACTCCTACGAGCAGTACTTC. Translation: CASSDGGYSYEQYF.

The CDR3 DNA sequence: TGTGCCAGCAGCGGCGGACAGAGACCCTACGAGCAGTACTTC. Protein product: CASSGGQRPYEQYF. This chain uses TRBV7-9 with TRBJ2-7, with a tentative D call TRBD1 (6 bases). CDR3 size: 14 residues. Per germline, CDR1 SEHNR and CDR2 FQNEAQ (reference sequence). V was trimmed by 5 bases and J by 2 bases, leaving 13 bases between them.

There are many counts of this clonotype. The chain has TRBV14 and TRBJ2-3; D is uncertain. The CDR3 has 14 residues. Germline V gene data show CDR1 as SGHDN and CDR2 as FVKESK. V was trimmed by 1 base and J by 5 bases, leaving 10 bases between them. The CDR3 region is CASSQAWRGDTQYF. The CDR3 DNA reads as TGTGCCAGCAGCCAAGCCTGGCGTGGAGATACGCAGTATTTT.

The genes are TRBV7-9 and TRBJ2-1; a weak D match, TRBD2 (6 bases). The V gene lost 4 bases and the J gene lost 1 base, with 11 bases spanning the gap. There are 15 residues in the CDR3. In germline, CDR1 is SEHNR, CDR2 FQNEAQ (reference sequence). CDR3 loop: CASSWGTGSYNEQFF. In DNA, the CDR3 is TGTGCCAGCAGCTGGGGGACTGGTTCCTACAATGAGCAGTTCTTC. Full variable domain (outside the CDR3, taken from reference TRBV7-9 and TRBJ2-1): DTGVSQNPRHKITKRGQNVTFRCDPISEHNRLYWYRQTLGQGPEFLTYFQNEAQLEKSRLLSDRFSAERPKGSFSTLEIQRTEQGDSAMYLCASSWGTGSYNEQFFGPGTRLTVL.

This clonotype has a count of ten or more. CDR3 in amino acids: CASNTAGAETQYF. The CDR3 DNA follows: TGTGCCAGCAATACGGCGGGGGCAGAGACCCAGTACTTC. The chain employs TRBV2 and TRBJ2-5, with D possibly TRBD2 on 7 matching bases. V lost 7 bases, J lost 4 bases, and 13 bases lay in between. CDR3 size: 13 residues. CDR1 is SNHLY, CDR2 FYNNEI, per germline.

CDR3 in DNA: TGTGCCAGCAGCGTTACAGGACTAGCGGGAGGGTCTAGCACAGATACGCAGTATTTT. The encoded protein is CASSVTGLAGGSSTDTQYF. This sequence joins TRBV9 and TRBJ2-3; 15 bases match TRBD2. Per the germline V gene, CDR1 is SGDLS and CDR2 is YYNGEE. Losses at the gene ends were 2 bases for V and 0 bases for J; bases not matched to a gene: 7. This CDR3 is 19 amino acids long.

This clonotype was counted ten times or more. The chain joins TRBV5-1 to TRBJ2-3; TRBD2 aligns across 10 bases. The length of the CDR3 is 15 residues. The germline CDR1 and CDR2 sequences are SGHRS and YFSETQ. J gave up 5 bases and V 4 bases, and 7 bases lay outside the gene matches. The CDR3 loop reads CASSELAGREDTQYF. In DNA, the CDR3 is TGCGCCAGCAGCGAACTAGCGGGAAGGGAAGATACGCAGTATTTT.

The V call is TRBV4-1, the J call TRBJ2-7; 7 bases are shared with TRBD1. The DNA end favors TRBJ2-5, so the J call may be wrong. The CDR3 covers 15 residues. Germline values: CDR1 MGHRA, CDR2 YSYEKL. CDR3 coding DNA: TGCGCCAGCAGCCAAGCACAGACAGGGATGTTGACCCAGTACTTC. Its translation is CASSQAQTGMLTQYF.

The CDR3 loop reads CATSLAGGPTAVRETQYF. In nucleotides, the CDR3 is TGTGCCACCAGCTTGGCGGGAGGGCCTACCGCGGTTAGAGAGACCCAGTACTTC. The V call is TRBV15, the J call TRBJ2-5; 9 nucleotides line up with TRBD2. V was pared by 5 bases and J by 4 bases, with 17 bases of the junction left unmatched. This CDR3 spans 18 amino acids. The germline gives CDR1 LNHNV, CDR2 YYDKDF (reference sequence).

This clonotype was detected many times. The gene calls are TRBV19 and TRBJ1-2; possibly TRBD1 for D (5 bases). The CDR3 is 16 amino acids. V dropped 6 bases and J dropped 0 bases, with 17 bases sitting between them. In germline, CDR1 is LNHDA, CDR2 SQIVND (reference sequence). CDR3 protein: CASSARAAGSNYGYTF. In DNA, the CDR3 is TGTGCCAGTAGCGCGCGCGCGGCAGGGTCTAACTATGGCTACACCTTC.

To note about this clonotype: Just one base apart from a much larger clone, this may be a read error. The chain is built from TRBV2 and TRBJ2-2; D is uncertain. Trimming removed 8 bases at V and 4 bases at J, with 14 bases between. The CDR3 runs 14 residues. Germline V lookup: CDR1 SNHLY, CDR2 FYNNEI. CDR3 loop: CASVGDWSTGELFF. CDR3 DNA sequence: TGTGCCAGCGTAGGAGATTGGAGCACCGGGGAGCTGTTTTTT.